The 25 T cell receptor beta chains below all came from one sample that was sequenced in a study of T cell responses to AZD1222 COVID-19 vaccine (dated by TCRdb to the early 2020s). The library was produced with the immunoSEQ multiplex PCR assay. Held by TCRdb, this immuneACCESS table contains in-frame sequences only and omits some clones. Under half of the omission traces to an unresolved V gene where checked; the cause of the rest is unknown. The sample data list about 140,000 clones, and about four fifths of these were observed just once. Over 4% of the sample belongs to the ten largest clones. The time point label, read with the paper, signifies: baseline before first vaccination. The material was peripheral blood, obtained on day 0 of AZD1222 vaccination. These receptor sequences come from an adult in good health.

The genes are TRBV28 and TRBJ1-6, with 8 positions matching TRBD1. Germline CDR1 reads MDHEN; CDR2 reads SYDVKM. CDR3 length equals 14 residues. The junction had 6 bases not matched to a gene; V was cut back by 5 bases and J by 9 bases. The CDR3 DNA follows: TGTGCCAGCAGTGGATGGGACAGGTCTTCACCCCTCCACTTT. Translating gives CASSGWDRSSPLHF.

The rearrangement links TRBV29-1 to TRBJ1-1; possibly TRBD1 for D (5 bases). The V gene's germline CDR1 is SQVTM and CDR2 ANQGSEA. Trimming stripped 1 base from V and 4 bases from J, with 10 bases between. CDR3 length equals 13 residues. In DNA form, the CDR3 reads TGCAGCGTTGAAGGTCAGGGTGTCACTGAAGCTTTCTTT. Its translation is CSVEGQGVTEAFF.

CDR3: CSVLVWGLNTEAFF. CDR3 bases: TGCAGCGTTTTGGTATGGGGACTCAACACTGAAGCTTTCTTT. This chain joins TRBV29-1 and TRBJ1-1, with D possibly being TRBD1 (5 bases). V lost 5 bases and J 2 bases, leaving 15 bases between the germline ends. Germline V gives CDR1 SQVTM, CDR2 ANQGSEA. There are 14 residues in the CDR3.

V and J are TRBV28 and TRBJ2-6, with 9 bases that match TRBD1. Per the germline V gene, CDR1 is MDHEN and CDR2 is SYDVKM. Losses at the gene ends were 7 bases for V and 4 bases for J; bases not matched to a gene: 8. The CDR3 is made up of 16 amino acids. Written as DNA, the CDR3 is TGTGCCAGCACTACAGGGGGCGCAAAGGGGGCCAACGTCCTGACTTTC. It codes for CASTTGGAKGANVLTF.

The chain uses TRBV6-5 and TRBJ2-2; the D is unclear. The CDR3 length is 15 residues. Trimming removed 8 bases at V and 2 bases at J, with 15 bases between. CDR1 is MNHEY, CDR2 SVGAGI, per germline. The CDR3 sequence is CASGVQDGNTGELFF. Here the CDR3 DNA reads TGTGCCAGCGGGGTCCAGGACGGAAACACCGGGGAGCTGTTTTTT.

The chain has TRBV6-5 and TRBJ1-2; D is unclear. The germline V gene has CDR1 MNHEY and CDR2 SVGAGI. The CDR3 has 13 residues. V lost 8 bases to trimming and J lost 3 bases, with 13 bases between them. CDR3 sequence (DNA): TGTGCCAGCGCCTTGCCCAGAGACTATGGCTACACCTTC. Residues: CASALPRDYGYTF.

The V and J genes are TRBV7-3 and TRBJ2-1; 11 positions agree with TRBD2. The CDR3 spans 15 residues. The V gene's germline CDR1 is SGHTA and CDR2 FQGTGA. V lost 5 bases, J lost 9 bases, and 9 bases stayed unmatched. The CDR3, as DNA: TGTGCCAGCAGCCCTGTAGCGGGGGGGCTTCTTGAGCAGTTCTTC. Amino acid sequence: CASSPVAGGLLEQFF.

The V and J genes are TRBV5-6 and TRBJ2-1, with 11 bases aligning to TRBD2. V dropped 2 bases and J dropped 5; count of bases not matched to a gene: 3. The CDR3 is 15 amino acids. Germline V gives CDR1 SGHDT, CDR2 YYEEEE. The CDR3 nucleotides read TGTGCCAGCAGCTTTACGACTAGCGGGGACAATGAGCAGTTCTTC. Translation gives CASSFTTSGDNEQFF.

V gene TRBV19 combines with J gene TRBJ1-2; D possibly corresponds to TRBD1 (5 bases). The germline V and J ends were trimmed by 2 bases and 0 bases, with 10 bases remaining between them. This CDR3 contains 15 residues. In germline, CDR1 is LNHDA, CDR2 SQIVND (reference sequence). CDR3 sequence (DNA): TGTGCCAGTAGTATAATGCAGGGACCTAACTATGGCTACACCTTC. This codes for CASSIMQGPNYGYTF.

The V call is TRBV19, the J call TRBJ1-6, with D maybe TRBD1 (5 bases). Germline CDR1 is LNHDA and CDR2 is SQIVND (reference sequence). V shed 3 bases and J shed 9 bases, with 12 bases lying between them. The CDR3 covers 14 residues. CDR3 sequence (DNA): TGTGCCAGTAGTATGTCAATAAGGGGTTCACCCCTCCACTTT. It specifies CASSMSIRGSPLHF.

The chain has TRBV7-6 and TRBJ2-2; D is possibly TRBD2 (6 bases). The CDR3 runs 15 residues. V was shortened by 3 bases and J by 0 bases, with 8 bases between the two germline ends. CDR1 SGHVS and CDR2 FNYEAQ come from the germline V gene. This CDR3 reads CASSLAGPNTGELFF. For the CDR3, the DNA is TGTGCCAGCAGCTTGGCGGGACCGAACACCGGGGAGCTGTTTTTT. The full variable domain, its missing parts supplied by reference TRBV7-6 and TRBJ2-2, is GAGVSQSPRYKVTKRGQDVALRCDPISGHVSLYWYRQALGQGPEFLTYFNYEAQQDKSGLPNDRFSAERPEGSISTLTIQRTEQRDSAMYRCASSLAGPNTGELFFGEGSRLTVL.

The rearrangement uses TRBV19 and TRBJ1-2; D gene unclear. V gave up 6 bases and J gave up 2 bases, with 10 bases separating them. The CDR3 extends over 13 amino acids. Germline CDR1 and CDR2: LNHDA and SQIVND (reference sequence). The CDR3, as DNA: TGTGCCAGTAGCCGTTCCCAGAACTATGGCTACACCTTC. As protein: CASSRSQNYGYTF.

The rearrangement links TRBV5-4 to TRBJ1-1; D call uncertain. The V gene lost 1 base and the J gene lost 1 base, with 8 bases spanning the gap. Per the germline V gene, CDR1 is SGHNT and CDR2 is YYREEE (reference sequence). The CDR3 is 14 residues long. CDR3 amino acids: CASSLPGWNTEAFF. The CDR3 DNA sequence: TGTGCCAGCAGCTTGCCAGGATGGAACACTGAAGCTTTCTTT.

This clone was counted only a few times. The V call is TRBV12-3 or TRBV12-4, the J call TRBJ2-1, with D uncertain. The germline V and J ends were trimmed by 3 bases and 5 bases, with 8 bases remaining between them. This CDR3 has 13 amino acids. The CDR3, as DNA: TGTGCCAGCAGTTTGGGATTAGACAATGAGCAGTTCTTC. Translating gives CASSLGLDNEQFF.

The chain carries TRBV28 and TRBJ2-1; 8 nucleotides match TRBD1. The CDR3 runs 15 residues. Germline CDR1 MDHEN, CDR2 SYDVKM. V gave up 2 bases and J gave up 1 base; unmatched junction bases: 1. DNA of the CDR3: TGTGCCAGCAGTTTAGGGGACAGGTCCTACAATGAGCAGTTCTTC. Its protein product is CASSLGDRSYNEQFF.

The chain links TRBV28 to TRBJ1-2, with TRBD1 as a possible D gene (6 bases). This CDR3 is built from 14 residues. Germline values: CDR1 MDHEN, CDR2 SYDVKM. Trimming removed 2 bases from V and 4 bases from J, with 11 bases in between. The CDR3 region is CASSLQGPLYGYTF. CDR3 DNA sequence: TGTGCCAGCAGTTTACAGGGGCCCCTCTATGGCTACACCTTC.

The chain couples TRBV5-1 to TRBJ2-1; D is unclear. Trimming left V 3 bases short and J 6 bases short, with 10 bases between. This CDR3 has 13 amino acids. Germline CDR1 SGHRS, CDR2 YFSETQ. The CDR3 protein is CASSSAHSNEQFF. The CDR3 DNA follows: TGCGCCAGCAGCTCCGCTCACAGCAATGAGCAGTTCTTC.

The CDR3 nucleotides are TGTGCCAGCAAAGGCTCGGGGGGCGGCAATCAGCCCCAGCATTTT. Amino acid sequence: CASKGSGGGNQPQHF. This sequence joins TRBV27 and TRBJ1-5, with D tentatively TRBD1 (6 bases). Germline assignment: CDR1 MNHEY and CDR2 SMNVEV (reference sequence). The CDR3 runs to 15 residues. V was shortened by 7 bases and J by 2 bases, with 15 bases between the two germline ends.

The rearrangement joins TRBV9 to TRBJ2-3; 11 bases are a match to TRBD2. The CDR3 has 17 residues. With V trimmed by 4 bases and J by 2 bases, 9 bases remained unmatched. CDR1 SGDLS and CDR2 YYNGEE come from the germline V gene. This CDR3 is CASSILPGLAATDTQYF. The CDR3 DNA is TGTGCCAGCAGCATACTCCCGGGACTAGCGGCCACAGATACGCAGTATTTT.

V usage is TRBV25-1 and J usage is TRBJ2-1; 8 nucleotides match TRBD1. The CDR3 runs 15 residues. The V and J ends lost 10 bases and 12 bases, in that order; junction bases with no gene match: 20. Germline CDR1 is MGHDK and CDR2 is SYGVNS. Here the CDR3 reads CATTPPGQARWGQFF. CDR3 in DNA: TGTGCCACCACTCCCCCGGGACAGGCACGTTGGGGGCAGTTCTTC.

V usage is TRBV5-1 and J usage is TRBJ2-1; 8 nucleotides match TRBD2. The V segment lost 0 bases and the J segment 6 bases; nucleotides outside the gene matches: 14. Germline loops: CDR1 SGHRS, CDR2 YFSETQ. The CDR3 length is 18 residues. The chain's CDR3 is CASSLVGRGAAGANEQFF. CDR3 coding DNA: TGCGCCAGCAGCTTGGTGGGTAGGGGCGCAGCGGGGGCCAATGAGCAGTTCTTC. Drawing the rest from reference TRBV5-1 and TRBJ2-1, the complete variable domain is KAGVTQTPRYLIKTRGQQVTLSCSPISGHRSVSWYQQTPGQGLQFLFEYFSETQRNKGNFPGRFSGRQFSNSRSEMNVSTLELGDSALYLCASSLVGRGAAGANEQFFGPGTRLTVL.

This sequence joins TRBV5-6 and TRBJ1-3; perhaps TRBD1 as D (5 bases). This CDR3 region has 16 residues. Trimming pared 0 bases from V and 0 bases from J, leaving 10 bases between. CDR1 and CDR2 (germline): SGHDT, YYEEEE. This CDR3 is CASSLARVYSGNTIYF. DNA of the CDR3: TGTGCCAGCAGCTTGGCCAGGGTTTACTCTGGAAACACCATATATTTT.

V is TRBV6-5 and J is TRBJ2-2; no clear D. The CDR3 covers 15 residues. V lost 2 bases and J 2 bases, leaving 9 bases between the germline ends. Germline V lookup: CDR1 MNHEY, CDR2 SVGAGI. DNA for the CDR3: TGTGCCAGCAGTTACAGTCCCGTAAACACCGGGGAGCTGTTTTTT. This sequence encodes CASSYSPVNTGELFF.

This rearrangement joins TRBV9 to TRBJ2-1, with D tentatively TRBD2 (6 bases). CDR1 SGDLS and CDR2 YYNGEE come from the germline V gene. Trimming pared 7 bases from V and 0 bases from J, leaving 20 bases between. This CDR3 comprises 17 residues. The CDR3 here is CASGYDGTSSSYNEQFF. The CDR3, as DNA: TGTGCCAGCGGCTACGACGGGACTTCGAGCTCCTACAATGAGCAGTTCTTC.

The rearrangement joins TRBV19 to TRBJ2-7; TRBD1 matches at 12 bases. This CDR3 is 14 amino acids long. The V gene end was trimmed by 3 bases and the J gene end by 5 bases; junction bases not matched to a gene: 2. In germline, CDR1 is LNHDA, CDR2 SQIVND (reference sequence). The CDR3 region is CASSIGTGGNEQYF. The CDR3 nucleotides are TGTGCCAGTAGTATCGGGACAGGGGGCAACGAGCAGTACTTC.